This T cell receptor beta chain was obtained from a study of regulatory T cells in long-lasting Graves disease. Study as a whole: Patients met the persistent Graves' disease definition after over 5 years of antithyroid drugs with positive TSH receptor antibodies.

Germline CDR1 and CDR2: MNHEY and SMNVEV (reference sequence). This CDR3 contains 15 residues. V lost 5 bases, J lost 4 bases, and 17 bases lay in between. This clonotype was counted only a few times. Antigen unknown. TCR beta libraries were built with iRepertoire HTBI primers and Arm-PCR of CDR3 regions. TCRdb reprocessed the multiplex PCR reads with MiXCR, giving one entry per CDR3 protein. The sample has some 440,000 distinct CDR3 sequences; around 21% are singletons. General observations from the study: Researchers reported studying only peripheral blood, not thyroid tissue. With approximately 2,500 shared public clonotypes, persistent patients exceeded new patients, who shared around 970.

Documented time point: persistent/refractory GD, antithyroid drugs over 5 years with positive TRAb. After RNA was extracted from PBMCs, the TCR library was made from it. An endocrinology department in Xi'an, China, recruited the patients. The source was peripheral blood mononuclear cells (PBMCs), collected when the disease was refractory, from a patient treated with antithyroid drugs. The V call is TRBV27, the J call TRBJ1-1; D unclear. The sequence was collected from a female donor with Graves disease. The CDR3 bases are TGTGCCAGCAGTCCAAAAGTCCGGGGATTCACTGAAGCTTTCTTT. Translated, it gives CASSPKVRGFTEAFF.